Following are 21 T cell receptor beta chains from one sample sequenced in a study of CD8 T cells in Susac syndrome. Random hexamers served to reverse transcribe about 0.5 to 1 ug RNA. TCRdb recomputed calls from the immunoSEQ multiplex PCR reads with MiXCR, one row per CDR3 protein. The profile shows some 200,000 distinct CDR3 sequences, just under 95% of them singletons. Sequencing used CD4+ T cells from PBMCs. These receptors were taken from a human donor in good health.

This clonotype was picked up one time. The chain combines TRBV30 with TRBJ2-1, with 9 positions matching TRBD2. Germline V gene sequence: CDR1 GTSNPN, CDR2 SVGIG (reference sequence). Losses at the gene ends were 5 bases for V and 8 bases for J; bases not matched to a gene: 10. There are 14 residues in the CDR3. CDR3 sequence: CAWRRAGGPYEQFF. The CDR3 DNA reads TGTGCCTGGCGTCGGGCGGGAGGGCCCTATGAGCAGTTCTTC.

This sequence joins TRBV4-2 and TRBJ2-7; D gene unclear. Germline CDR1 and CDR2: LGHNA and YNFKEQ. Trimming removed 3 bases from V and 3 bases from J, with 12 bases in between. The CDR3 runs 14 residues. Written as DNA, the CDR3 is TGTGCCAGCAGCCAGAGACTTAACAACTACGAGCAGTACTTC. Residues: CASSQRLNNYEQYF.

V usage is TRBV20-1 and J usage is TRBJ2-5, with D possibly being TRBD2 (6 bases). The CDR3 extends over 14 amino acids. The germline gives CDR1 DFQATT, CDR2 SNEGSKA (reference sequence). V was shortened by 1 base and J by 5 bases, with 14 bases between the two germline ends. The CDR3 loop is CSARALAVPETQYF. The CDR3 DNA sequence: TGCAGTGCTAGAGCCTTAGCGGTTCCGGAGACCCAGTACTTC.

V is TRBV4-2 and J is TRBJ2-7; D is undetermined. The germline CDR1 and CDR2 sequences are LGHNA and YNFKEQ. Trimming took 0 bases from V and 2 from J, leaving 17 bases between them. The CDR3 spans 17 residues. The CDR3: CASSQDDARIQTYEQYF. CDR3 coding DNA: TGTGCCAGCAGCCAAGATGACGCGAGAATCCAAACCTACGAGCAGTACTTC.

This clonotype has more than one count but fewer than ten. This rearrangement joins TRBV5-4 to TRBJ2-1; D is unresolved. The CDR3 is 15 amino acids. Trimming took 0 bases from V and 0 from J, leaving 7 bases between them. Germline V lookup: CDR1 SGHNT, CDR2 YYREEE (reference sequence). CDR3 residues: CASSLDPSSYNEQFF. CDR3 bases: TGTGCCAGCAGCTTGGACCCGAGCTCCTACAATGAGCAGTTCTTC.

The chain combines TRBV29-1 with TRBJ1-2; the D is unclear. Germline lookup yields CDR1 SQVTM and CDR2 ANQGSEA. The CDR3 has 13 residues. The V and J ends lost 4 bases and 4 bases respectively, with 13 bases between them. CDR3 nucleotides: TGCAGCGTTGTGGCTGGTAGCGGCTATGGCTACACCTTC. It yields the protein CSVVAGSGYGYTF.

The chain employs TRBV18 and TRBJ1-5, with TRBD1 identical over 8 bases. The germline gives CDR1 KGHSH, CDR2 LQKENI. V dropped 5 bases and J dropped 10; count of bases not matched to a gene: 4. CDR3 length: 12 amino acids. The CDR3 protein is CASSSTGDPQHF. CDR3 sequence (DNA): TGTGCCAGCTCATCGACAGGGGATCCCCAGCATTTT.

This clonotype was recorded once. The V gene is TRBV20-1, the J gene TRBJ2-1, with a weak D call TRBD2 (5 bases). Deletions cut 2 bases from V and 5 bases from J, with 13 bases between. There are 14 residues in the CDR3. The germline V gene encodes CDR1 DFQATT and CDR2 SNEGSKA (reference sequence). CDR3 sequence: CSARRPGLNNEQFF. The DNA for the CDR3 is TGCAGTGCTAGACGGCCCGGACTGAACAATGAGCAGTTCTTC.

The chain links TRBV23-1 to TRBJ2-7; tentative D call: TRBD1 (6 bases). TRBV23-1 has ORF status, its function being uncertain. This CDR3 is 16 amino acids long. The V gene lost 3 bases and the J gene lost 6 bases, with 21 bases spanning the gap. In DNA, the CDR3 is TGCGCCAGCAGTCACGCCAGGGGCCGCCCGGGATGCGAGCAGTACTTC. It codes for CASSHARGRPGCEQYF.

The V gene is TRBV14, the J gene TRBJ2-1; perhaps TRBD2 as D (5 bases). Looked up from germline, CDR1 is SGHDN and CDR2 is FVKESK. V was shortened by 4 bases and J by 13 bases, with 14 bases between the two germline ends. This CDR3 contains 12 residues. CDR3: CASSRGGLFQFF. The CDR3 nucleotides read TGTGCCAGCAGCCGAGGAGGCCTCTTCCAGTTCTTC.

This rearrangement joins TRBV18 to TRBJ2-1; no definite D call. V lost 1 base and J 4 bases, leaving 11 bases between the germline ends. Germline CDR1 is KGHSH and CDR2 is LQKENI. This CDR3 contains 15 residues. CDR3 amino acids: CASSPQTGRYNEQFF. In DNA form, the CDR3 reads TGTGCCAGCTCACCACAAACGGGCAGATACAATGAGCAGTTCTTC.

V and J are TRBV7-2 and TRBJ2-2; D might be TRBD2 (7 bases). The ends were cut back, 5 bases at V and 0 bases at J, with 19 bases in the middle. Germline values: CDR1 SGHTA, CDR2 FQGNSA. This CDR3 region has 18 residues. The CDR3 DNA reads TGTGCCAGCAGCCGGCCCGGGGGCGGGAGAACGAACACCGGGGAGCTGTTTTTT. Translation gives CASSRPGGGRTNTGELFF.

This rearrangement joins TRBV4-3 to TRBJ1-5, with D possibly being TRBD1 (6 bases). Germline-derived CDR1 and CDR2 are LGHNA and YSLEER. With 1 base removed from V and 4 bases from J, the gap between germline ends came to 14 bases. This CDR3 has 16 amino acids. In nucleotides, the CDR3 is TGCGCCAGCAGCCAAGTCGGGGGGAGGGGGAATCAGCCCCAGCATTTT. It yields the protein CASSQVGGRGNQPQHF.

This rearrangement joins TRBV27 to TRBJ2-1, with D perhaps assigned TRBD1 or TRBD2 (6 bases each). The germline gives CDR1 MNHEY, CDR2 SMNVEV (reference sequence). This CDR3 has 15 residues. Trimming stripped 4 bases from V and 1 base from J, with 11 bases between. CDR3 in amino acids: CASSWRGMSYNEQFF. The CDR3 DNA is TGTGCCAGCAGTTGGAGGGGGATGTCCTACAATGAGCAGTTCTTC.

This clonotype appeared a single time. The rearrangement links TRBV27 to TRBJ2-5; D not certain. Germline loops: CDR1 MNHEY, CDR2 SMNVEV (reference sequence). There are 13 residues in the CDR3. Trimming left V 0 bases short and J 5 bases short, with 7 bases between. CDR3 sequence: CASSLSGGETQYF. CDR3 in DNA: TGTGCCAGCAGTTTATCGGGTGGGGAGACCCAGTACTTC.

V usage is TRBV2 and J usage is TRBJ2-5; no definite D call. The CDR3 totals 14 residues. Trimming stripped 7 bases from V and 3 bases from J, with 15 bases between. Germline CDR1 is SNHLY and CDR2 is FYNNEI. In DNA, the CDR3 is TGTGCCAGCAACCGTAGAGGAGAGGAAGAGACCCAGTACTTC. It yields the protein CASNRRGEEETQYF.

CDR3 residues: CSAKGLAGAEQYF. The DNA for the CDR3 is TGCAGCGCCAAGGGACTAGCGGGAGCCGAGCAGTACTTC. V gene TRBV29-1 combines with J gene TRBJ2-7; 14 bases match TRBD2. This CDR3 region has 13 residues. V shed 7 bases, J shed 6 bases, and the junction held 5 bases outside the gene matches. The germline V gene has CDR1 SQVTM and CDR2 ANQGSEA.

The CDR3 coding sequence is TGTGCCAGCAGCATCAACCAGCCCCAGCATTTT. Encoded protein: CASSINQPQHF. The chain recombines TRBV12-3 or TRBV12-4 with TRBJ1-5; no definite D call. The CDR3 is 11 residues long. Trimming cost V 6 bases and J 7 bases, with 7 bases left between them.

This clonotype was detected once. This chain's CDR3 is CASSPVAYNEQFF. CDR3 nucleotides: TGTGCCAGCTCACCAGTGGCCTACAATGAGCAGTTCTTC. This chain connects TRBV18 to TRBJ2-1, with D unclear. Trimming pared 2 bases from V and 2 bases from J, leaving 4 bases between. The CDR3 extends over 13 amino acids. The V gene's germline CDR1 is KGHSH and CDR2 LQKENI.

V gene TRBV2 combines with J gene TRBJ1-5; D is uncertain. Trimming took 4 bases from V and 11 from J, leaving 12 bases between them. There are 12 residues in the CDR3. Looked up from germline, CDR1 is SNHLY and CDR2 is FYNNEI. DNA of the CDR3: TGTGCCAGCAGTGTAGGCGGGAGGGCCCAGCATTTT. This encodes CASSVGGRAQHF.

The rearrangement joins TRBV21-1 to TRBJ2-1; the DNA was not compared with TRBD2, the D call given in the table. TRBV21-1 is tagged as a pseudogene. CDR3 size: 11 residues. CDR3 in amino acids: CASSRAGGFFF. CDR3 nucleotides: TGTGCCAGCAGTCGAGCGGGAGGGTTTTTCTTC.